This T cell receptor beta chain originates from a study of long-term antiretroviral therapy in people with HIV. General observations from the study: Those clones which expanded before ART made up the dominant part of the repertoire at all time points. Documentation of ART adherence, viral resistance or therapy changes was absent. Patients on ART gained diversity, which nonetheless stayed below transplant donor controls.

On this clone itself: Antigen: not known.

Per the germline V gene, CDR1 is SGDLS and CDR2 is YYNGEE. V was clipped by 0 bases and J by 5 bases; unmatched bases: 8. There are 16 residues in the CDR3. The run of the v3.0 immunoSEQ assay was at survey level. Target depth was about 40,000-50,000 T-cell genomes per sample. Method: immunoSEQ multiplex PCR; TCRdb's copy keeps in-frame clones and lacks some. The table has some 16,000 clones, roughly 94% seen once. Sequencing was performed on unsorted PBMCs, taken roughly 6.8 years after starting antiretroviral therapy. This receptor was obtained from a woman in her 50s with HIV. The chain uses TRBV9 and TRBJ2-7; TRBD2 aligns across 10 bases. The CDR3 loop reads CASSVALAGEPNEQYF. The CDR3, as DNA: TGTGCCAGCAGCGTAGCCCTAGCGGGAGAGCCTAACGAGCAGTACTTC.